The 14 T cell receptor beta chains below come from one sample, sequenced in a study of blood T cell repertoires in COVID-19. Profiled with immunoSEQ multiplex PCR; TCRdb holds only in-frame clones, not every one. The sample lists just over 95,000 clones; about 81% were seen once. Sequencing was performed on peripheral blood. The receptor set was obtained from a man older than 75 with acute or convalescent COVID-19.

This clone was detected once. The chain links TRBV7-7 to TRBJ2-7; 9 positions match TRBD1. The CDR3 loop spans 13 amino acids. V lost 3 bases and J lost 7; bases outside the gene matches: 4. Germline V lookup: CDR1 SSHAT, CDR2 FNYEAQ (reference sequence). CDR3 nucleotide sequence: TGTGCCAGCAGCTTGGACAGGGGTGGGGAGCAGTACTTC. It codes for CASSLDRGGEQYF.

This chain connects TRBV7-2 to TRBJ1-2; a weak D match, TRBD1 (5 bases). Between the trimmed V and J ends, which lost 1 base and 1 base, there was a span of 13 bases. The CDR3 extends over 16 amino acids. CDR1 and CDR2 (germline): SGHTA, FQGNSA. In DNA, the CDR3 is TGTGCCAGCAGCTTAGGCTCGACAGCTCGTAACTATGGCTACACCTTC. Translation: CASSLGSTARNYGYTF. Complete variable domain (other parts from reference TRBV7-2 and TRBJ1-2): GAGVSQSPSNKVTEKGKDVELRCDPISGHTALYWYRQSLGQGLEFLIYFQGNSAPDKSGLPSDRFSAERTGGSVSTLTIQRTQQEDSAVYLCASSLGSTARNYGYTFGSGTRLTVV.

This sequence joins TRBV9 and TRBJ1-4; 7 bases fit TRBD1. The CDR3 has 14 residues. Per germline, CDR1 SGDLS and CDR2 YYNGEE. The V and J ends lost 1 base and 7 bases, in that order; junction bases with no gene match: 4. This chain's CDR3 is CASSVKGASEKLFF. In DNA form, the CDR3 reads TGTGCCAGCAGCGTAAAGGGGGCCTCTGAAAAACTGTTTTTT.

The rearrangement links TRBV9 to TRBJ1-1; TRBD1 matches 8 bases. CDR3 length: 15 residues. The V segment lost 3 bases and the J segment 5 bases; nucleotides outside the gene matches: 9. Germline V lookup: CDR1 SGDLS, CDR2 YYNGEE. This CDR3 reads CASSAAQGARTEAFF. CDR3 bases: TGTGCCAGCAGCGCAGCCCAGGGGGCGAGAACTGAAGCTTTCTTT.

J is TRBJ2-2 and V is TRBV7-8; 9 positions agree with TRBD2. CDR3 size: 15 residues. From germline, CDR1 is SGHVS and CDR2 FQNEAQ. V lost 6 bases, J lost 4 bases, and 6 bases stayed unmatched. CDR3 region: CASSIAGASTGELFF. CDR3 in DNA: TGTGCCAGCAGTATAGCGGGGGCGAGCACCGGGGAGCTGTTTTTT.

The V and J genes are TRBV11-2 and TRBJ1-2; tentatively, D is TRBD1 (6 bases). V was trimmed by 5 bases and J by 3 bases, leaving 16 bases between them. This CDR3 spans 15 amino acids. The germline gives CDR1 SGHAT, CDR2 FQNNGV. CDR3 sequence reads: CASSLRRDNYYGYTF. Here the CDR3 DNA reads TGTGCCAGCAGCCTCCGCCGGGACAACTACTATGGCTACACCTTC.

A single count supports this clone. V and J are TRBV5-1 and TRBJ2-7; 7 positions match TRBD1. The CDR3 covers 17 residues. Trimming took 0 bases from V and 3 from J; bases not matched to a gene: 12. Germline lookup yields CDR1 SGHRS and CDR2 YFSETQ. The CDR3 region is CASSLGQGRFVGYEQYF. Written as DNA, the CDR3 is TGCGCCAGCAGCTTGGGACAGGGAAGGTTTGTAGGCTACGAGCAGTACTTC.

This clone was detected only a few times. As DNA, the CDR3 is TGTGCCAGCAGCTCGGAAGTGACAGGTCTGAACACCGGGGAGCTGTTTTTT. Its protein is CASSSEVTGLNTGELFF. The rearrangement joins TRBV11-2 to TRBJ2-2, with a weak D call TRBD1 (6 bases). Trimming removed 4 bases from V and 1 base from J, with 16 bases in between. Germline CDR1 reads SGHAT; CDR2 reads FQNNGV. The CDR3 runs 17 residues.

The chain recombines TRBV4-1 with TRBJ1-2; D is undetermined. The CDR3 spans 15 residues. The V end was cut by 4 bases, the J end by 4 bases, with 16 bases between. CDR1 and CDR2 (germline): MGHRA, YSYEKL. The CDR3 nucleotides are TGCGCCAGCAGCCTTCCAGGAGTGGGGAGCTATGGCTACACCTTC. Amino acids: CASSLPGVGSYGYTF.

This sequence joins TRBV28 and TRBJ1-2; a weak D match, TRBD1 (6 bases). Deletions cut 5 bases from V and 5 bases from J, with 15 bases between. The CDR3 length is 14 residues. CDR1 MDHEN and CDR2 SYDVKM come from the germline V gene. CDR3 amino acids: CASSPGGAKYGYTF. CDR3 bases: TGTGCCAGCAGTCCGGGGGGGGCCAAGTATGGCTACACCTTC.

The chain's CDR3 is CASSLGLTAGDEGEQYF. The CDR3 DNA reads as TGTGCCAGCAGCTTGGGTCTGACAGCGGGGGACGAGGGCGAGCAGTACTTC. The rearrangement links TRBV5-5 to TRBJ2-7; 8 bases match TRBD2. Germline CDR1 SGHKS, CDR2 YYEKEE (reference sequence). The length of the CDR3 is 17 residues. V lost 0 bases, J lost 6 bases, and 14 bases stayed unmatched.

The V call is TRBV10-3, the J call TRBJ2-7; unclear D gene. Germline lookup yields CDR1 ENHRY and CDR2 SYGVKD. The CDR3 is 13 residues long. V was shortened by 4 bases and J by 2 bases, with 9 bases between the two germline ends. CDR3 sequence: CAISVTVPYEQYF. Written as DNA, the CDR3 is TGTGCCATCAGTGTAACAGTTCCCTACGAGCAGTACTTC.

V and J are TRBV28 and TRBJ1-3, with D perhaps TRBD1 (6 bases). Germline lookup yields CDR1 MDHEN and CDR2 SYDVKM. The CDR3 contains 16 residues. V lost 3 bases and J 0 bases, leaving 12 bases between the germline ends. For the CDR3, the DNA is TGTGCCAGCAGTTTGGGGCAGGGGATCTCTGGAAACACCATATATTTT. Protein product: CASSLGQGISGNTIYF.

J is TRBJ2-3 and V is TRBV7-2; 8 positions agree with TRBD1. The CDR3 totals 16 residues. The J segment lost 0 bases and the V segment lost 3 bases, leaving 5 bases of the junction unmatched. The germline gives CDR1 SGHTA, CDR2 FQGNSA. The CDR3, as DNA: TGTGCCAGCAGCTTCGACAGGGGTCGGAGCACAGATACGCAGTATTTT. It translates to CASSFDRGRSTDTQYF.